These 2 T cell receptor beta chains originate from one sample sequenced in a study of blood T cell repertoires in COVID-19. The data were produced by immunoSEQ multiplex PCR, yet TCRdb's version contains in-frame clones alone and is incomplete. This table holds 95,000 to 100,000 clones, 92% found once. The specimen was peripheral blood. The receptors derive from a middle-aged man with active COVID-19.

This clone was seen a single time. This chain uses TRBV5-8 with TRBJ1-2, with TRBD1 identical over 7 bases. J gave up 8 bases and V 4 bases, and 8 bases lay outside the gene matches. The length of the CDR3 is 13 residues. CDR1 is SGHTS and CDR2 is YDEGEE in the germline V gene. The CDR3 here is CASSPDRVRGYTF. The CDR3 DNA sequence: TGTGCCAGCAGCCCTGACAGGGTAAGGGGCTACACCTTC. The full variable domain, completed using reference TRBV5-8 and TRBJ1-2, is EAGVTQSPTHLIKTRGQQATLRCSPISGHTSVYWYQQALGLGLQFLLWYDEGEERNRGNFPPRFSGRQFPNYSSELNVNALELEDSALYLCASSPDRVRGYTFGSGTRLTVV.

This chain links TRBV6-5 with TRBJ1-5; 8 nucleotides align to TRBD1. CDR1 and CDR2 (germline): MNHEY, SVGAGI. J lost 4 bases, V lost 4 bases, and 9 bases had no gene match. The length of the CDR3 is 16 residues. The CDR3 DNA follows: TGTGCCAGCAGTTTCACCCTGGGACAGGCAAATCAGCCCCAGCATTTT. Protein: CASSFTLGQANQPQHF.